This T cell receptor beta chain was captured in a study of metastatic and nonmetastatic thyroid tumors. Study observations and caveats: Versus benign nodules, malignant thyroid tumors reportedly had significantly higher TCR beta diversity, in blood and tumor.

This clone has ten or more counts. Its target is not known. Thyroid surgery had not been preceded by any treatment in any patient. TCRdb re-called the PCR reads via MiXCR. The table lists approximately 37,000 clones, approximately 16% of them singletons, with 15% to 20% in the top ten. Germline V lookup: CDR1 GTSNPN, CDR2 SVGIG (reference sequence). The CDR3 consists of 13 residues. Trimming shortened V by 3 bases and J by 0 bases, and 6 bases separated the two germline ends. Sequences were obtained from blood. The clonotype comes from a male donor with papillary thyroid cancer or a benign thyroid nodule (not recorded which). Some clones in this sample may be carry-over from other donors' samples. The chain has TRBV30 and TRBJ1-5; D ambiguous. CDR3 amino acids: CAWRQDSNQPQHF. The CDR3 DNA follows: TGTGCCTGGAGGCAGGATAGCAATCAGCCCCAGCATTTT. Full variable domain (rest looked up from reference TRBV30 and TRBJ1-5): SQTIHQWPATLVQPVGSPLSLECTVEGTSNPNLYWYRQAAGRGLQLLFYSVGIGQISSEVPQNLSASRPQDRQFILSSKKLLLSDSGFYLCAWRQDSNQPQHFGDGTRLSIL.